This T cell receptor (beta chain) was sequenced for a study of T cell changes during pregnancy in multiple sclerosis. Germline V CDR1 and CDR2: SEHNR, FQNEAQ (reference sequence). The CDR3 is made up of 14 amino acids. Deletions cut 5 bases from V and 1 base from J, with 12 bases between. Clones were sequenced by immunoSEQ multiplex PCR, and TCRdb holds only the in-frame ones, with some missing. There are some 31,000 clones in the sample; approximately 90% occur only once, and about 5.7% lies in the top ten. This clone came up once. This rearrangement joins TRBV7-9 to TRBJ2-7; D is unclear. This TCR was sampled from a female donor with multiple sclerosis, enrolled in a pregnancy study. Source: CD8+ T cells from peripheral blood mononuclear cells, taken before pregnancy. CDR3 region: CASSPAKSSYEQYF. CDR3 nucleotide sequence: TGTGCCAGCAGCCCCGCTAAGAGTTCCTACGAGCAGTACTTC.